Following are 5 T cell receptor beta chains from one sample sequenced in a study of T cells in Graves' hyperthyroidism and ophthalmopathy. RNA transcripts served as the template for amplifying TCR beta CDR3 regions. During a first-round RT-PCR of the TCR CDR3, the HTBI primer set was used. TCRdb re-derived calls from the multiplex PCR reads in MiXCR, one entry per CDR3 protein. The sample carries about 640,000 distinct CDR3 sequences, 13% to 15% recorded once. Source material: blood. The receptors stem from a woman aged 45 to 65 with Graves' ophthalmopathy.

This clonotype has just a few counts. The chain is built from TRBV7-2 and TRBJ2-5; no clear D gene. With 5 bases removed from V and 5 bases from J, the gap between germline ends came to 15 bases. The CDR3 totals 14 residues. Germline CDR1 is SGHTA and CDR2 is FQGNSA. Here the CDR3 DNA reads TGTGCCAGCAGCCCTCGGCCCCGAACGGAGACCCAGTACTTC. Translated: CASSPRPRTETQYF. The full variable domain, with the rest looked up from reference TRBV7-2 and TRBJ2-5, is GAGVSQSPSNKVTEKGKDVELRCDPISGHTALYWYRQSLGQGLEFLIYFQGNSAPDKSGLPSDRFSAERTGGSVSTLTIQRTQQEDSAVYLCASSPRPRTETQYFGPGTRLLVL.

The table lists this clonotype with a few counts. The CDR3 region has the DNA TGTGCCAGCAGCTTAGCGGTGGGACCCTTAATCACAGATACGCAGTATTTT. Translation gives CASSLAVGPLITDTQYF. V usage is TRBV7-9 and J usage is TRBJ2-3; perhaps D is TRBD1 or TRBD2 (5 bases each). Trimming took 0 bases from V and 2 from J, leaving 15 bases between them. Germline V CDR1 and CDR2: SEHNR, FQNEAQ (reference sequence). The CDR3 totals 17 residues.

In its sample, this clonotype was seen once. The chain joins TRBV12-3 or TRBV12-4 to TRBJ2-1; D not resolved. This CDR3 spans 15 amino acids. V was pared by 1 base and J by 4 bases, with 11 bases between. DNA of the CDR3: TGTGCCAGCAGTTTAGGGGCAGTAAATTACAATGAGCAGTTCTTC. It translates to CASSLGAVNYNEQFF.

This clonotype was found many times. V gene TRBV13 combines with J gene TRBJ2-7; 13 nucleotides match TRBD2. CDR3 length: 14 amino acids. Germline CDR1 and CDR2: PRHDT and FYEKMQ (reference sequence). V dropped 7 bases and J dropped 4; count of bases not matched to a gene: 4. The CDR3 protein is CASKEGLAGYEQYF. The CDR3 region has the DNA TGTGCCAGCAAGGAGGGACTAGCGGGATACGAGCAGTACTTC.

This clonotype was seen only once. The V call is TRBV2, the J call TRBJ1-5; D gene ambiguous. The CDR3 has 12 amino acids. V gave up 6 bases and J gave up 8 bases, with 11 bases separating them. The germline V gene encodes CDR1 SNHLY and CDR2 FYNNEI. CDR3 loop: CASRERTEPQHF. The CDR3, as DNA: TGTGCCAGCAGGGAGAGGACCGAGCCCCAGCATTTT. Together with reference TRBV2 and TRBJ1-5, the CDR3 gives the full variable domain: EPEVTQTPSHQVTQMGQEVILRCVPISNHLYFYWYRQILGQKVEFLVSFYNNEISEKSEIFDDQFSVERPDGSNFTLKIRSTKLEDSAMYFCASRERTEPQHFGDGTRLSIL.